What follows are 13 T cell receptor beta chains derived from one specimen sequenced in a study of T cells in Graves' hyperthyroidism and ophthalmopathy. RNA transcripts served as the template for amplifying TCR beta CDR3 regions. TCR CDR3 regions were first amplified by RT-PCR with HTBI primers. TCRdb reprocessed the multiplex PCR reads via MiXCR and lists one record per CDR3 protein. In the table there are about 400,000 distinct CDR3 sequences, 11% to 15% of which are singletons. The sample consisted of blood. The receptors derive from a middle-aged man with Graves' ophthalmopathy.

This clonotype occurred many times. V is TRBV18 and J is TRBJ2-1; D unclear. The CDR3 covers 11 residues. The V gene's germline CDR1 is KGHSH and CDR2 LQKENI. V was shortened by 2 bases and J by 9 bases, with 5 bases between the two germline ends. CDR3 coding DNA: TGTGCCAGCTCACCAGAGACTGAGCAGTTCTTC. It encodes CASSPETEQFF.

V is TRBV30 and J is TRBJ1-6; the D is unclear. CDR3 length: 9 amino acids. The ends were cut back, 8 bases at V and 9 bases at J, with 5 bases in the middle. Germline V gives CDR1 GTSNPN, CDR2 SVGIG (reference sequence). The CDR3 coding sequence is TGTGCCATAGGTTCACCCCTCCACTTT. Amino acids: CAIGSPLHF.

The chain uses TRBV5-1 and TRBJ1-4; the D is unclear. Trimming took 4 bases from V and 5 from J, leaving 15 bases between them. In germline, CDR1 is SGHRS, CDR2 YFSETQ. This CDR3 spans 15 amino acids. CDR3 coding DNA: TGCGCCAGCAGCCTCTCCGGGAGACTCAATGAAAAACTGTTTTTT. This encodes CASSLSGRLNEKLFF. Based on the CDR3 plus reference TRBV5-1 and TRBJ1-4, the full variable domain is KAGVTQTPRYLIKTRGQQVTLSCSPISGHRSVSWYQQTPGQGLQFLFEYFSETQRNKGNFPGRFSGRQFSNSRSEMNVSTLELGDSALYLCASSLSGRLNEKLFFGSGTQLSVL.

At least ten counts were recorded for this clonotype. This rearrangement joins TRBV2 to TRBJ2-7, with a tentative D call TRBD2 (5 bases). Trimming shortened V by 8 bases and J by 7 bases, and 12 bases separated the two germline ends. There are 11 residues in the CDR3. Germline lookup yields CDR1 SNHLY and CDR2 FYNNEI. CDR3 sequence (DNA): TGTGCCAGCGGGTTAAGAGGGGAGCAGTACTTC. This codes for CASGLRGEQYF.

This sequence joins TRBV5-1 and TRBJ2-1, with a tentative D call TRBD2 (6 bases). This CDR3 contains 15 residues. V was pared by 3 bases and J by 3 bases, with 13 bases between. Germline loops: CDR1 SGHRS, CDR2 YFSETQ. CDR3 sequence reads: CASSWSGPSYNEQFF. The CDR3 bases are TGCGCCAGCAGCTGGAGCGGGCCTAGCTACAATGAGCAGTTCTTC.

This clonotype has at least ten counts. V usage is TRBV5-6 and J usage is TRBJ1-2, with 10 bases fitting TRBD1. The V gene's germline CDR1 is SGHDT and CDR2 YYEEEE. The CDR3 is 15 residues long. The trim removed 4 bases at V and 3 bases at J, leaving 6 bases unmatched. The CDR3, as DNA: TGTGCCAGCAGCCTTATCGGACAGGGGGACTATGGCTACACCTTC. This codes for CASSLIGQGDYGYTF. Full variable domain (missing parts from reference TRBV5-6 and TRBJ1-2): DAGVTQSPTHLIKTRGQQVTLRCSPKSGHDTVSWYQQALGQGPQFIFQYYEEEERQRGNFPDRFSGHQFPNYSSELNVNALLLGDSALYLCASSLIGQGDYGYTFGSGTRLTVV.

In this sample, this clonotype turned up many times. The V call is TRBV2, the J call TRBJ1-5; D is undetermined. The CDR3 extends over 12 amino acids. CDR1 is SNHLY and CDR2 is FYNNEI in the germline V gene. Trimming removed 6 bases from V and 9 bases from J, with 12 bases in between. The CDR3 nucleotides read TGTGCCAGCAGCGAACCTGCCACGCCCCAGCATTTT. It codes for CASSEPATPQHF.

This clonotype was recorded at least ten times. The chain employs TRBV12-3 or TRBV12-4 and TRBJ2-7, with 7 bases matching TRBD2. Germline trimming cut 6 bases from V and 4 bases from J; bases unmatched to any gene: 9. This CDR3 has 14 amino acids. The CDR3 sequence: CASSRTSSVYEQYF. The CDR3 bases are TGTGCCAGCAGCCGGACTAGTAGCGTATACGAGCAGTACTTC.

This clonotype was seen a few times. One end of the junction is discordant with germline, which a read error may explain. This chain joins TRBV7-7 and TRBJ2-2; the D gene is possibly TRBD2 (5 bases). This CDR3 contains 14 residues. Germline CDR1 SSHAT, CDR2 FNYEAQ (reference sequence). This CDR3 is CASSLAWATGELFF. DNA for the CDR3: TGTGCTAGCAGCTTAGCGTGGGCGACCGGGGAGCTGTTTTTT.

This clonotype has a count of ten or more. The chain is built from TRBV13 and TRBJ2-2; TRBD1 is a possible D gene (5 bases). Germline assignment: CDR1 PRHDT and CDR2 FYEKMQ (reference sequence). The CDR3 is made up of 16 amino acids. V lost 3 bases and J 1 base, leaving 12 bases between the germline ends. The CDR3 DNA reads TGTGCCAGCAGCTTTACAGGATCTCAGAACACCGGGGAGCTGTTTTTT. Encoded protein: CASSFTGSQNTGELFF.

This chain's CDR3 is CAIAPQGVIAEAFF. CDR3 DNA sequence: TGTGCCATCGCTCCACAGGGGGTGATCGCTGAAGCTTTCTTT. This chain joins TRBV10-3 and TRBJ1-1; 8 bases agree with TRBD1. This CDR3 region has 14 residues. In germline, CDR1 is ENHRY, CDR2 SYGVKD. The junction had 11 bases not matched to a gene; V was cut back by 8 bases and J by 6 bases.

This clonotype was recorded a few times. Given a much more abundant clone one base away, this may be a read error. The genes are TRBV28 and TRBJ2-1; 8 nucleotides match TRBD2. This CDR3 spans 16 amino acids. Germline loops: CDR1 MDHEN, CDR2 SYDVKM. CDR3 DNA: TGTGCCAGCAGTGGAAGTAGCGGGACCTCTAACAATGAGCAGCTCTTC. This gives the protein CASSGSSGTSNNEQLF.

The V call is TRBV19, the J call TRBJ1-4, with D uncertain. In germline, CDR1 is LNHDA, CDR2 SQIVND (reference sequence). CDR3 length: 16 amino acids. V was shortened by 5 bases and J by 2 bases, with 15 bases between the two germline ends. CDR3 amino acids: CASSLGLRRTNEKLFF. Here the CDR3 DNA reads TGTGCCAGTAGTCTCGGGCTTAGGAGGACTAATGAAAAACTGTTTTTT.